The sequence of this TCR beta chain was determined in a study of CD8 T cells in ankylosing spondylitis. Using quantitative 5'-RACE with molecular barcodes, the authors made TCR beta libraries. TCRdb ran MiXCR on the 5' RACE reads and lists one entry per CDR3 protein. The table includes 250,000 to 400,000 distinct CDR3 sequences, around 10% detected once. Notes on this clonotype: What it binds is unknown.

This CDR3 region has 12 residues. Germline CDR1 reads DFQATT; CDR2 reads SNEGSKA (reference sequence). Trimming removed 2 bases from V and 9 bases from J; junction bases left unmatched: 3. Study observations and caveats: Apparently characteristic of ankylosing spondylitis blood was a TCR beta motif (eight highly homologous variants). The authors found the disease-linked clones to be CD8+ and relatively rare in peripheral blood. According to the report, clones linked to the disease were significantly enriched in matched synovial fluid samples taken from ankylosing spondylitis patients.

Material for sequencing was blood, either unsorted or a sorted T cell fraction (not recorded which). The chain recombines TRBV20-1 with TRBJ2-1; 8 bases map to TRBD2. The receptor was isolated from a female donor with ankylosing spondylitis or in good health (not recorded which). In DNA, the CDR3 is TGCAGTGCTAGAATCGGGGGGGGTGAGCAGTTCTTC. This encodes CSARIGGGEQFF.